This entry is about one TCR beta chain. The sample originates from a study of regulatory T cells. Primers: 52 TRBV forward and 13 TRBJ reverse. The assay was immunoSEQ multiplex PCR, and TCRdb's table has in-frame clones only and misses some. The sample gives about 5,900 clones, approximately 84% of which show up once; around 29% is in the top ten. The CDR3 is 13 amino acids. Germline V gives CDR1 MNHNY, CDR2 SVGAGI (reference sequence). V was trimmed by 7 bases and J by 4 bases, leaving 14 bases between them. The sample was CD8+ T cells sorted from blood. The chain is built from TRBV6-6 and TRBJ2-7, with D perhaps TRBD1 (6 bases). The origin of this receptor is a child between 10 and 17 years old with CD3G deficiency. DNA of the CDR3: TGTGCCAGCACCAGGGGACGGATATACGAGCAGTACTTC. Encoded protein: CASTRGRIYEQYF.